This record covers a single TCR beta chain. Its antigen remains undetermined. Per-nucleotide qualities are absent, and no much larger clonotype sits a single base away. TCRbeta CDR3 regions were amplified from genomic DNA using the immunoSEQ Assay, a bias-controlled multiplex PCR. On the study's bioinformatics: Within the assay, amplification of reference gene primers was used to estimate how many nucleated cells each sample contained. Sequence reads were collapsed and filtered to measure the absolute abundance of every unique TCRbeta CDR3 rearrangement. For each sample, productive Simpson clonality was calculated as the square root of Simpson's diversity index across productive rearrangements. TCRdb's version of the immuneACCESS table is confined to in-frame rearrangements and falls short of the full clone set. An unresolved V gene accounts for under half of the shortfall where checked; the remainder is of unknown origin. V and J calls and clone size follow that table, whereas D and trimming were derived from the DNA. This sample comprises around 70,000 clones, 65% to 85% of them detected only once. The leading ten clones occupy 4.8% of the sample.

The data belong to a study of blood T cell repertoires in COVID-19 (TCRdb year 2020). In terms of the full investigation: Samples covering the acute and convalescent phases of COVID-19 were provided by collaborators in the United States, Italy and Spain. The prospective study material was composed of cDNA or gDNA derived from T cells, B-cell-depleted T cells, or PBMCs. The dataset comprised deeply sampled blood TCRbeta repertoires from subjects exposed to, actively infected with, or recovered from COVID-19. The repertoires were made available in a free public database intended to serve as a resource for research on the immune response to SARS-CoV-2. Samples were obtained from the ongoing ImmuneRACE study (first 160 participants) and from 1,254 subjects provided by 6 global collaborators. Nearly every sample came with metadata listing a de-identified subject ID, COVID-19 status, age in years and sex. Where available, HLA class I and class II types were taken from metadata supplied by the sample provider and were not determined by assay-based typing. On the study overall, not on this receptor specifically: The amount of clinical and demographic metadata varied by source and participant and was provided uncurated.

Whole blood was collected in K2EDTA tubes by collaborating institutions according to the institutions' own protocols. For TCRbeta analysis, collaborators shipped samples as frozen whole blood, isolated PBMCs, or DNA extracted from either of those sample types. The germline V gene provides CDR1 ENHRY and CDR2 SYGVKD. Deletion took 6 bases off V and 10 bases off J, with a span of 18 bases between the germline ends. The CDR3 numbers 13 residues from cysteine through phenylalanine. The kept DNA is CDR3 alone, 39 bases in frame from the first base. The V and J segments used are TRBV10-3 and TRBJ1-2, with the D segment identity uncertain. This TCR was recovered from a woman at least 80 years old with active or convalescent COVID-19. The sequenced sample was peripheral blood. The nucleotide sequence is given as TGTGCCATCAGCAACACGGAGTTAGATTACTACACCTTC. The translation is CAISNTELDYYTF.